The 12 T cell receptor beta chains below all came from one sample that was sequenced in a study of beta chain features in type 1 diabetes (dated by TCRdb to between 2018 and 2020). These receptors have no known antigen. The library was produced with the immunoSEQ multiplex PCR assay. The High Capacity cDNA Reverse Transcription Kit was used to reverse transcribe all of the isolated RNA, meaning that expressed TCRB transcripts were what got sequenced. TCRdb's version of the immuneACCESS table is confined to in-frame rearrangements and falls short of the full clone set. An unresolved V gene accounts for under half of the shortfall where checked; the remainder is of unknown origin. Across this sample there are around 250,000 clones, with 14% seen only once. 0.015% to 0.02% of the sample rests with the top ten. Summary of the overall study and its limitations: A moderate but significant shortening of TCRB CDR3 length was observed in type 1 diabetes patients in all four CD4+ subsets.

Sequenced: naive CD4+ T cells from blood. The sample's cell subset or site label, in plain terms: true naive CD4+ T cells. These receptor sequences come from a man younger than 45 with type 1 diabetes.

The chain carries TRBV28 and TRBJ2-7; the match to TRBD1 covers 9 bases. This CDR3 is built from 11 residues. With V trimmed by 8 bases and J by 5 bases, 1 base remained unmatched. Germline V gene lookup returns CDR1 MDHEN and CDR2 SYDVKM. The CDR3 DNA follows: TGTGCCAGCGGGGACAGGGACGAGCAGTACTTC. Its translation is CASGDRDEQYF.

A few counts support this clone. This sequence joins TRBV4-2 and TRBJ1-2, with 7 bases lining up with TRBD1. The germline V gene encodes CDR1 LGHNA and CDR2 YNFKEQ. The V segment lost 3 bases and the J segment 2 bases; nucleotides outside the gene matches: 9. This CDR3 is 16 amino acids long. This chain's CDR3 is CASSQPTGTVNYGYTF. The DNA for the CDR3 is TGTGCCAGCAGCCAGCCTACCGGGACAGTGAACTATGGCTACACCTTC.

This clone was picked up a small number of times. The genes are TRBV29-1 and TRBJ2-3, with unresolved D. This CDR3 has 12 residues. Germline CDR1 is SQVTM and CDR2 is ANQGSEA. CDR3 nucleotides: TGCACGGCGGCTCGAAACACAGATACGCAGTATTTT. It is translated as CTAARNTDTQYF.

DNA of the CDR3: TGTGCCAGCAGCACAGACAGGCGCTCCTACGAGCAGTACTTC. Its protein product is CASSTDRRSYEQYF. The chain combines TRBV9 with TRBJ2-7; D possibly corresponds to TRBD1 (6 bases). The CDR3 is made up of 14 amino acids. Trimming shortened V by 4 bases and J by 0 bases, and 11 bases separated the two germline ends. CDR1 SGDLS and CDR2 YYNGEE come from the germline V gene. Filled out from reference TRBV9 and TRBJ2-7, the complete variable domain reads DSGVTQTPKHLITATGQRVTLRCSPRSGDLSVYWYQQSLDQGLQFLIQYYNGEERAKGNILERFSAQQFPDLHSELNLSSLELGDSALYFCASSTDRRSYEQYFGPGTRLTVT.

This clone has just a few counts. The chain combines TRBV28 with TRBJ2-1; 10 bases are shared with TRBD2. CDR3 length equals 16 residues. V shed 3 bases and J 4 bases; nucleotides not matched to a gene: 6. Germline loops: CDR1 MDHEN, CDR2 SYDVKM. This CDR3 reads CASSFSGGYPYNEQFF. The DNA for the CDR3 is TGTGCCAGCAGTTTTAGCGGGGGGTATCCTTACAATGAGCAGTTCTTC.

The rearrangement joins TRBV18 to TRBJ1-1, with TRBD1 matching 7 bases. The J segment lost 0 bases and the V segment lost 6 bases, leaving 13 bases of the junction unmatched. This CDR3 contains 17 residues. Per the germline V gene, CDR1 is KGHSH and CDR2 is LQKENI. CDR3 residues: CASSQSGTVNMNTEAFF. CDR3 coding DNA: TGTGCCAGCTCCCAATCCGGGACAGTGAACATGAACACTGAAGCTTTCTTT. The full variable domain, with the rest looked up from reference TRBV18 and TRBJ1-1, is NAGVMQNPRHLVRRRGQEARLRCSPMKGHSHVYWYRQLPEEGLKFMVYLQKENIIDESGMPKERFSAEFPKEGPSILRIQQVVRGDSAAYFCASSQSGTVNMNTEAFFGQGTRLTVV.

This clone has more than one count but fewer than ten. The rearrangement uses TRBV4-3 and TRBJ2-1; D not resolved. V was clipped by 5 bases and J by 6 bases, with 11 bases between them. This CDR3 region has 13 residues. CDR1 LGHNA and CDR2 YSLEER come from the germline V gene. The CDR3 coding sequence is TGCGCCAGCAGCACTGCCTTTTTCAATGAGCAGTTCTTC. Its protein is CASSTAFFNEQFF.

The V and J genes are TRBV5-1 and TRBJ1-1, with a tentative D call TRBD1 (5 bases). Germline V CDR1 and CDR2: SGHRS, YFSETQ. CDR3 length: 14 residues. V was shortened by 0 bases and J by 0 bases, with 6 bases between the two germline ends. The CDR3 here is CASSLVGVNTEAFF. As DNA, the CDR3 is TGCGCCAGCAGCTTGGTAGGGGTGAACACTGAAGCTTTCTTT. Supplemented by reference TRBV5-1 and TRBJ1-1, the full variable domain reads KAGVTQTPRYLIKTRGQQVTLSCSPISGHRSVSWYQQTPGQGLQFLFEYFSETQRNKGNFPGRFSGRQFSNSRSEMNVSTLELGDSALYLCASSLVGVNTEAFFGQGTRLTVV.

In its sample, this clone was seen a few times. The J gene is TRBJ2-1, the V gene TRBV7-2; 7 bases agree with TRBD2. This CDR3 is built from 14 residues. Unmatched junction bases numbered 7, after V lost 4 bases and J lost 7 bases. Germline CDR1 and CDR2: SGHTA and FQGNSA. For the CDR3, the DNA is TGTGCCAGCAGCTCAGCCCTTAGCGGGAATGAGCAGTTCTTC. It specifies CASSSALSGNEQFF.

This clone was counted only a few times. The CDR3 reads CASSSGDRGMLGYTF. CDR3 nucleotides: TGTGCCAGCAGCTCCGGGGACAGGGGGATGCTGGGCTACACCTTC. The J gene is TRBJ1-2, the V gene TRBV7-3, with 11 bases that match TRBD1. V lost 4 bases to trimming and J lost 8 bases; unmatched junction nucleotides: 9. Looked up from germline, CDR1 is SGHTA and CDR2 is FQGTGA. The CDR3 is 15 amino acids. The full variable domain, its missing parts supplied by reference TRBV7-3 and TRBJ1-2, is GAGVSQTPSNKVTEKGKYVELRCDPISGHTALYWYRQSLGQGPEFLIYFQGTGAADDSGLPNDRFFAVRPEGSVSTLKIQRTERGDSAVYLCASSSGDRGMLGYTFGSGTRLTVV.

The chain joins TRBV2 to TRBJ1-1; the D is unclear. This CDR3 comprises 11 residues. The V end was cut by 8 bases, the J end by 0 bases, with 4 bases between. The germline CDR1 and CDR2 sequences are SNHLY and FYNNEI. The DNA for the CDR3 is TGTGCCAGCTCTATGAACACTGAAGCTTTCTTT. This codes for CASSMNTEAFF.

J is TRBJ2-1 and V is TRBV21-1; the table's D gene call, TRBD1, was not cross checked with the DNA. TRBV21-1 is shown as a pseudogene. The CDR3 loop spans 16 amino acids. CDR3 sequence: CASSFIRDRGGNEQFF. The CDR3 DNA reads as TGTGCCAGCAGCTTCATCCGGGACAGGGGTGGGAATGAGCAGTTCTTC.